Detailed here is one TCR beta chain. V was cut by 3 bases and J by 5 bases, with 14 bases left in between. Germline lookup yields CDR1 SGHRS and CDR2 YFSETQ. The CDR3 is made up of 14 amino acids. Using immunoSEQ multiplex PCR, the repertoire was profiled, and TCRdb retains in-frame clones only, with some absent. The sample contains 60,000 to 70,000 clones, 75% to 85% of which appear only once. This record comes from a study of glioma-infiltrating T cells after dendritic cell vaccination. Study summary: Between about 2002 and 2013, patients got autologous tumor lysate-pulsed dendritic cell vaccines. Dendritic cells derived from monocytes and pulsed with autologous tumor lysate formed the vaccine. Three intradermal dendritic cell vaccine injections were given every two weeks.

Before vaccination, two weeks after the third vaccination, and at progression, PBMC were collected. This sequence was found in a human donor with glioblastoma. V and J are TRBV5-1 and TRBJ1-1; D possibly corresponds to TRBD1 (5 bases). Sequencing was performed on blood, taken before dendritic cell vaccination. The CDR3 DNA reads TGCGCCAGCAGCTCGGGGGGGGTGCTGACTGAAGCTTTCTTT. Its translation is CASSSGGVLTEAFF. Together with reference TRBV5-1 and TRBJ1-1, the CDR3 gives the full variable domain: KAGVTQTPRYLIKTRGQQVTLSCSPISGHRSVSWYQQTPGQGLQFLFEYFSETQRNKGNFPGRFSGRQFSNSRSEMNVSTLELGDSALYLCASSSGGVLTEAFFGQGTRLTVV.